The sequence of this TCR beta chain was determined in a study of blood T cells in healthy people across ages. Extracted total RNA amounted to at least 6 micrograms for each sample. Trimming cost V 0 bases and J 8 bases, with 17 bases left between them. Germline V gene data show CDR1 as SGHRS and CDR2 as YFSETQ. The CDR3 length is 16 residues. Overall study findings and caveats: Naive CD4+ cells and diversity were both higher in long-lived donors than in aged donors.

Through a sample-barcoded 5' primer and a J-beta primer mix, a second PCR was run for roughly 6 to 12 cycles. TCRdb re-derived calls from the 5' RACE reads in MiXCR, one entry per CDR3 protein. This table holds about 1.5 million distinct CDR3 sequences, around 40% found once. Note on this clonotype: Its specificity is not known.

The chain recombines TRBV5-1 with TRBJ1-4, with unresolved D. The sequence derives from a woman between 18 and 29 years old in good health. The sequenced sample consisted of blood. As DNA, the CDR3 is TGCGCCAGCAGCTTGGGACGGGTCCCCGGATACGAAAAACTGTTTTTT. This gives the protein CASSLGRVPGYEKLFF.